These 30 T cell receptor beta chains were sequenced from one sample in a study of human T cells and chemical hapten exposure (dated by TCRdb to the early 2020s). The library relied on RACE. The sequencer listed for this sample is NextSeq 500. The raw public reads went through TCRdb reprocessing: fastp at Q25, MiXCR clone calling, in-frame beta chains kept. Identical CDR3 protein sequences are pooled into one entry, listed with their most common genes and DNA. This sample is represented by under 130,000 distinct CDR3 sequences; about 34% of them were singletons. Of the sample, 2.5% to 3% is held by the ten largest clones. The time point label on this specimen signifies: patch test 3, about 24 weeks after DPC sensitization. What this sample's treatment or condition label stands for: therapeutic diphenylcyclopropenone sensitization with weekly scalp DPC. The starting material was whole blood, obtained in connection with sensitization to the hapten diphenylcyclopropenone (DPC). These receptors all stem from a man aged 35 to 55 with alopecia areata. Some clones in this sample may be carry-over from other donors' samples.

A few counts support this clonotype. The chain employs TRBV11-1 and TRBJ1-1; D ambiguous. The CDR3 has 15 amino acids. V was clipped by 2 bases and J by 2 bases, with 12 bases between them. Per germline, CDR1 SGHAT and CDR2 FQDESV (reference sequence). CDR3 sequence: CASSLRRPSNTEAFF. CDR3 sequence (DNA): TGTGCCAGCAGCTTACGGCGGCCTAGCAACACTGAAGCTTTCTTT.

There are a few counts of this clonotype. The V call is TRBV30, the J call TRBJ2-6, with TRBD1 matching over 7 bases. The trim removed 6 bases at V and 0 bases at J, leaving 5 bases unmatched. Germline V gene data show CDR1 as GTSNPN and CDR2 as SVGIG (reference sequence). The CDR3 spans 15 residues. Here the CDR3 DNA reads TGTGCCTGTTCCCGGGACAGCTCTGGGGCCAACGTCCTGACTTTC. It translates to CACSRDSSGANVLTF.

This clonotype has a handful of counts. In DNA, the CDR3 is TGCAGTGCTAGAGAGCTGGGCGGGAGCTCCTACAATGAGCAGTTCTTC. It encodes CSARELGGSSYNEQFF. The V call is TRBV20-1, the J call TRBJ2-1; 7 nucleotides line up with TRBD2. Looked up from germline, CDR1 is DFQATT and CDR2 is SNEGSKA (reference sequence). J was trimmed by 0 bases and V by 0 bases; bases with no gene match: 5. This CDR3 is built from 16 residues.

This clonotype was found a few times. CDR3 protein: CASSHGRPNTGELFF. CDR3 sequence (DNA): TGTGCCAGCAGCCATGGAAGGCCGAACACCGGGGAGCTGTTTTTT. The J gene is TRBJ2-2, the V gene TRBV14; the D is unclear. Between the trimmed V and J ends, which lost 3 bases and 0 bases, there was a span of 8 bases. CDR1 is SGHDN, CDR2 FVKESK, per germline. This CDR3 spans 15 amino acids.

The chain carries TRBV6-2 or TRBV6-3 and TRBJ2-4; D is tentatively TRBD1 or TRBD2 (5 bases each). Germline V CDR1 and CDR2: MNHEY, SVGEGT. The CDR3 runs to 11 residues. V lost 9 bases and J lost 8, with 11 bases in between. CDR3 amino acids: CASSLGDIQYF. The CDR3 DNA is TGTGCCAGTAGCTTGGGGGACATTCAGTACTTC.

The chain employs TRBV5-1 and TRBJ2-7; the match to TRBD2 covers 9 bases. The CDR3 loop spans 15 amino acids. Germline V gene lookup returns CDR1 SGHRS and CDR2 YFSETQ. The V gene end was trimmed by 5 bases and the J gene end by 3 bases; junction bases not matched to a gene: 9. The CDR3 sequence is CASRPGLASNYEQYF. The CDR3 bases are TGCGCCAGCAGACCCGGACTAGCGAGTAACTACGAGCAGTACTTC.

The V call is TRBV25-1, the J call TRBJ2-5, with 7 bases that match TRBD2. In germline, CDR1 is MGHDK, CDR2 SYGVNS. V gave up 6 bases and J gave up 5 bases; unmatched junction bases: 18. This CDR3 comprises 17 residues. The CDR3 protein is CASSAIVASGEVETQYF. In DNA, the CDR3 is TGTGCCAGCAGCGCAATCGTAGCCAGCGGGGAGGTCGAGACCCAGTACTTC.

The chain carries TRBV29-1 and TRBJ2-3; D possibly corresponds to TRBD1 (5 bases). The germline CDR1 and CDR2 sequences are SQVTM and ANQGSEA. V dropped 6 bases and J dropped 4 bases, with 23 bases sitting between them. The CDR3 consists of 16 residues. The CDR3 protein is CSVHGQGHDSADTQYF. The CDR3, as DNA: TGCAGCGTCCACGGGCAGGGTCATGATAGTGCAGATACGCAGTATTTT.

As DNA, the CDR3 is TGTGCCAGCAGCTTAATCAATGAGCAGTTCTTC. It is translated as CASSLINEQFF. The rearrangement joins TRBV13 to TRBJ2-1, with D unclear. Germline V gene lookup returns CDR1 PRHDT and CDR2 FYEKMQ (reference sequence). The CDR3 is 11 amino acids. V lost 2 bases and J lost 6, with 2 bases in between.

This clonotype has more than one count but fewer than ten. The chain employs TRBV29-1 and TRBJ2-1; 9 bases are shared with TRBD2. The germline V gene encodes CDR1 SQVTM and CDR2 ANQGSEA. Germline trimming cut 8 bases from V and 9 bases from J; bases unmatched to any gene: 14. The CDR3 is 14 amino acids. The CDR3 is CSLWAGGPIGEQFF. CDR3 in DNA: TGCAGCCTTTGGGCGGGAGGGCCAATCGGTGAGCAGTTCTTC.

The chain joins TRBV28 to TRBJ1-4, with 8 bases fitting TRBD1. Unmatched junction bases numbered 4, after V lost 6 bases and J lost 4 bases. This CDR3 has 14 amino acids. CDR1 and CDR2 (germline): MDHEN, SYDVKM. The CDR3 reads CASSLGQDNEKLFF. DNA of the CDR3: TGTGCCAGCAGCCTGGGACAGGATAATGAAAAACTGTTTTTT. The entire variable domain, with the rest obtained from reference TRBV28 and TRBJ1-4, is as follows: DVKVTQSSRYLVKRTGEKVFLECVQDMDHENMFWYRQDPGLGLRLIYFSYDVKMKEKGDIPEGYSVSREKKERFSLILESASTNQTSMYLCASSLGQDNEKLFFGSGTQLSVL.

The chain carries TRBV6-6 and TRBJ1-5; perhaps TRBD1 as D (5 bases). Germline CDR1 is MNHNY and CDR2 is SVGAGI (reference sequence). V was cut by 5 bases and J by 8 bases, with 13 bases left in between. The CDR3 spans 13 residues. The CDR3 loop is CASSTGPFEPQHF. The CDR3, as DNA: TGTGCCAGCAGTACAGGACCGTTTGAGCCCCAGCATTTT.

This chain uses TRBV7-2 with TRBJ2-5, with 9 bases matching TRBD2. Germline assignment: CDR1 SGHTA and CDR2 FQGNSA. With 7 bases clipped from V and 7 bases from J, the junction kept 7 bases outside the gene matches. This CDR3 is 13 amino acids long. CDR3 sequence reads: CASIRGRAGTQYF. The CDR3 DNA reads TGTGCCAGCATTCGCGGGAGGGCTGGGACCCAGTACTTC.

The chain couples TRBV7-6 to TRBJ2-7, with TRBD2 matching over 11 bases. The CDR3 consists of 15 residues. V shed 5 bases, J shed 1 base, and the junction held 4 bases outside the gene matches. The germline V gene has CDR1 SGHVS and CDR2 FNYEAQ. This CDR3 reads CASSEGTSGSYEQYF. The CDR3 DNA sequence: TGTGCCAGCAGCGAGGGGACTAGCGGTTCCTACGAGCAGTACTTC. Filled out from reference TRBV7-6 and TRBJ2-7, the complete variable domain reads GAGVSQSPRYKVTKRGQDVALRCDPISGHVSLYWYRQALGQGPEFLTYFNYEAQQDKSGLPNDRFSAERPEGSISTLTIQRTEQRDSAMYRCASSEGTSGSYEQYFGPGTRLTVT.

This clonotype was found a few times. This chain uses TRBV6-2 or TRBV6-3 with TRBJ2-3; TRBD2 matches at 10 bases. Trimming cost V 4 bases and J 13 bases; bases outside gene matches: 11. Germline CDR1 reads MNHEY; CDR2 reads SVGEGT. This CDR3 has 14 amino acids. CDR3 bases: TGTGCCAGCAGTTCCATTCATCTAGCGGGAGAGGAGTATTTT. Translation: CASSSIHLAGEEYF.

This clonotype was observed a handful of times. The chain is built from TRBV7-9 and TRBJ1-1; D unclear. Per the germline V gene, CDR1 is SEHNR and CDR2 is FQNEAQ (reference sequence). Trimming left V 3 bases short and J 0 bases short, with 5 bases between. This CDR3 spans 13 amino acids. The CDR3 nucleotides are TGTGCCAGCAGCTTCGTTTTGAACACTGAAGCTTTCTTT. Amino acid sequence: CASSFVLNTEAFF.

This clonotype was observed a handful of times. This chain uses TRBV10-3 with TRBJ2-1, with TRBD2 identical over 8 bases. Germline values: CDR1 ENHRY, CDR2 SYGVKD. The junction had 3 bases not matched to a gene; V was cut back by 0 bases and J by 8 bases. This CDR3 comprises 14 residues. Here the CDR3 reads CAISESTSEDEQFF. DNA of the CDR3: TGTGCCATCAGTGAGTCGACTAGCGAGGATGAGCAGTTCTTC.

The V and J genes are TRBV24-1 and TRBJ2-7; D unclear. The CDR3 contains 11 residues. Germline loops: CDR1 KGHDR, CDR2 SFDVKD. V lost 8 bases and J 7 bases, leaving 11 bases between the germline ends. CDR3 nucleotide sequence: TGTGCCACCAACGGCTTGGGGGAGCAGTACGTC. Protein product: CATNGLGEQYV.

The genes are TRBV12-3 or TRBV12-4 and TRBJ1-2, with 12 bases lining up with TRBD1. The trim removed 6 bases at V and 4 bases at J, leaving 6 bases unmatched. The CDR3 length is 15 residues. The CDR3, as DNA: TGTGCCAGCAGGAGCCGGGACAGGGGGCTCTATGGCTACACCTTC. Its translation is CASRSRDRGLYGYTF.

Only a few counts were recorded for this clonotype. The CDR3 loop is CASSYRGSGANVLTF. The CDR3 DNA reads TGCGCCAGCAGTTACAGGGGATCTGGGGCCAACGTCCTGACTTTC. V is TRBV4-1 and J is TRBJ2-6; 7 bases map to TRBD1. The CDR3 contains 15 residues. V lost 6 bases, J lost 1 base, and 3 bases stayed unmatched. The germline V gene has CDR1 MGHRA and CDR2 YSYEKL.

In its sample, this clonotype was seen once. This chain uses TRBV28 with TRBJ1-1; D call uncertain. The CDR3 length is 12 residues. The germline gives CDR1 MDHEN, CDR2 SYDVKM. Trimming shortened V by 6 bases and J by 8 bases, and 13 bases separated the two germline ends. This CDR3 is CASRTPRAEAFF. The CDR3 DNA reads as TGTGCCAGCAGAACACCACGGGCGGAAGCTTTCTTT.

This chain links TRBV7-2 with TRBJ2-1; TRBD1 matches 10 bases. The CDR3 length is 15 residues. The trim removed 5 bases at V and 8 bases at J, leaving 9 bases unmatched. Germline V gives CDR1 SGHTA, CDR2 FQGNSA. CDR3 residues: CASSPGQGVRYEQFF. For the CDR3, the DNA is TGTGCCAGCAGCCCCGGACAGGGGGTTAGGTATGAGCAGTTCTTC.

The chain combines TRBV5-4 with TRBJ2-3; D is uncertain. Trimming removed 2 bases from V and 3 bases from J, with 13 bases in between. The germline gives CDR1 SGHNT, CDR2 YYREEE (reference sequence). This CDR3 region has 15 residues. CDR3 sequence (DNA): TGTGCCAGCAGCTTTGTTGGTAGGTCGACAGATACGCAGTATTTT. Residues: CASSFVGRSTDTQYF.

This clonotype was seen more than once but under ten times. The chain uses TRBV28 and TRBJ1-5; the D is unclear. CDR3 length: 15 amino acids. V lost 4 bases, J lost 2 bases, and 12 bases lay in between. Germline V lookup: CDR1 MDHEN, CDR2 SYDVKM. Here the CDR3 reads CASSSRWGGNQPQHF. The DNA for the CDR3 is TGTGCCAGCAGTTCCCGCTGGGGAGGCAATCAGCCCCAGCATTTT.

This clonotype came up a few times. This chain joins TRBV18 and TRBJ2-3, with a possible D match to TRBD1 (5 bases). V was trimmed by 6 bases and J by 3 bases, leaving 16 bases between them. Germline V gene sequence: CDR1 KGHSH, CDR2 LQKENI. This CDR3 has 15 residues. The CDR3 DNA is TGTGCCAGCTCTCTCAAGCACGGACAAACAGATACGCAGTATTTT. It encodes CASSLKHGQTDTQYF.

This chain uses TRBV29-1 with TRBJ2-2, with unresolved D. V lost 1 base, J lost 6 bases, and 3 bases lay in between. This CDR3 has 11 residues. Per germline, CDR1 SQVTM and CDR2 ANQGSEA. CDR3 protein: CSVEAPGELFF. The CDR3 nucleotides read TGCAGCGTTGAAGCTCCCGGGGAGCTGTTTTTT.

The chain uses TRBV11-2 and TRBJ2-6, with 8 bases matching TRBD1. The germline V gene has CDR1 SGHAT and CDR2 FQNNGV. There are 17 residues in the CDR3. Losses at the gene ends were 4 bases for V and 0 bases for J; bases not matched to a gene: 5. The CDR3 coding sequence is TGTGCCAGCAGCTCCGGGACAGGCAGCTCTGGGGCCAACGTCCTGACTTTC. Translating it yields CASSSGTGSSGANVLTF.

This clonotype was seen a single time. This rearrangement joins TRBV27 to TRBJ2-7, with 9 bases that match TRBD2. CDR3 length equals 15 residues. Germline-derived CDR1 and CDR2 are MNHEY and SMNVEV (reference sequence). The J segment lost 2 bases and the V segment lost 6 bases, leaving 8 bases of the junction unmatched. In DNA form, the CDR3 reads TGTGCCAGCAGGTCTACTAGCGGGCCTCCCTACGAGCAGTACGTC. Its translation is CASRSTSGPPYEQYV.

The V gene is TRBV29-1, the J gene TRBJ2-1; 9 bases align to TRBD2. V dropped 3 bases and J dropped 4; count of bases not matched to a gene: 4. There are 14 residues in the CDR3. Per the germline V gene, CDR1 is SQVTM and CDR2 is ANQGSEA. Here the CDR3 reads CSVDSGRRYNEQFF. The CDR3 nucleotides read TGCAGCGTTGACAGCGGGAGGAGGTACAATGAGCAGTTCTTC.

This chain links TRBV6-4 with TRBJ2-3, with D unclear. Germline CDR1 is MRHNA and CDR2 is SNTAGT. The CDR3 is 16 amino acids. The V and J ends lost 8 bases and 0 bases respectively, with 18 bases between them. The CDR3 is CASVPLPGRSTDTQYF. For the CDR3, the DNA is TGTGCCAGCGTCCCACTCCCGGGCCGTAGCACAGATACGCAGTATTTT.